This entry describes one T cell receptor (beta chain). This clone showed up just once. Its cognate antigen has yet to be identified. No clone much larger than this one lies a single base away; base qualities are absent. These data are taken from a study of blood T cell repertoires in COVID-19 (dated by TCRdb to 2020 to 2021). With regard to the full study: Samples from collaborators originated in the United States, Italy and Spain and spanned both the acute and convalescent phases of COVID-19. A de-identified subject ID, COVID-19 status, age in years and sex were almost always included in the sample metadata. Samples came from the ongoing ImmuneRACE study (first 160 participants) plus 1,254 subjects from 6 global collaborators. Where available, HLA class I and class II types were taken from metadata supplied by the sample provider and were not determined by assay-based typing. Deeply sampled blood TCRbeta repertoires from subjects exposed to, actively infected with, or recovered from COVID-19 were included in the dataset. The repertoires were released in a freely available public database meant as a resource for research on the immune response to SARS-CoV-2. The material from the prospective study consisted of cDNA or gDNA derived from T cells, B-cell-depleted T cells, or PBMCs. What the work shows at the level of the full study, not this receptor alone: Clinical and demographic metadata were provided uncurated, with the amount varying by source and participant.

The immunoSEQ Assay, a bias-controlled multiplex PCR, was used to amplify TCRbeta CDR3 regions from genomic DNA. The study's processing was this. Within the assay, amplification of reference gene primers was used to estimate how many nucleated cells each sample contained. To quantify the absolute abundance of each unique TCRbeta CDR3 rearrangement, sequence reads were collapsed and filtered. For each sample, productive Simpson clonality was calculated by taking the square root of Simpson's diversity index across productive rearrangements. The clones in this table, taken by TCRdb from immuneACCESS, are in-frame only. Not every clone is retained; where verified, under half of the shortfall comes from an unresolved V gene, and the cause of the rest is unknown. The V and J calls and clone size were taken over from that table, and D and trimming were inferred from the DNA. For this sample the table gives 95,000 to 100,000 clones, of which around 88% were detected only once. The ten largest clones capture approximately 1.8% of the sample.

Whole blood was collected in K2EDTA tubes by collaborating institutions according to the institutions' own protocols. For TCRbeta analysis, collaborators shipped samples as frozen whole blood, isolated PBMCs, or DNA extracted from either of those sample types. The germline V end is reduced by 6 bases and the J end by 3 bases; junction bases left unmatched: 7. From the germline V gene, CDR1 is MDHEN and CDR2 is SYDVKM. Including the terminal cysteine and phenylalanine, the CDR3 comprises 15 residues. The kept DNA is CDR3 alone, 45 bases in frame from the first base. This receptor was obtained from a man older than 75 with acute or convalescent COVID-19. The specimen sequenced was peripheral blood. The V gene is TRBV28 and the J gene is TRBJ2-5; 10 central nucleotides agree with TRBD1. The DNA sequence is TGTGCCAGCAGGTCCCGGGACAGGGGAAAAGAGACCCAGTACTTC. It codes for CASRSRDRGKETQYF.